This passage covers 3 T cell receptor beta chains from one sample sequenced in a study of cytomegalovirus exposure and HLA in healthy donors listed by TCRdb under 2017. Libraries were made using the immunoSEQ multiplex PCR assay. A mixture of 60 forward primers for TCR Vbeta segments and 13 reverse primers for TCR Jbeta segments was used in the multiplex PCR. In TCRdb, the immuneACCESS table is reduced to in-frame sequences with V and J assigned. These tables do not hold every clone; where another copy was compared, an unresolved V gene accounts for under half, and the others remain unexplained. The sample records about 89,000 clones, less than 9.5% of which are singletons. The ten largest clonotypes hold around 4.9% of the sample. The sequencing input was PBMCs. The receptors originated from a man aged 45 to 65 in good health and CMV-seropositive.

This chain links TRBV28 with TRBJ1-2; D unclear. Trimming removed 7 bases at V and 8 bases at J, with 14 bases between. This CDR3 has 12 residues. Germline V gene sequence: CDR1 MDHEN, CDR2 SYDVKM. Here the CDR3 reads CASTERREGYTF. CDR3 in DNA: TGTGCCAGCACCGAGAGGAGAGAGGGCTACACCTTC.

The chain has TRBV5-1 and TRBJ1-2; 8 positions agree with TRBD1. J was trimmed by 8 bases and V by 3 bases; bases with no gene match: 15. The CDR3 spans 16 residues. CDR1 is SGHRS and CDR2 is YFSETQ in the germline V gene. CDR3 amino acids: CASSSKSGGDRMGYTF. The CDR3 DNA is TGCGCCAGCAGCTCGAAGAGCGGGGGGGACAGGATGGGCTACACCTTC.

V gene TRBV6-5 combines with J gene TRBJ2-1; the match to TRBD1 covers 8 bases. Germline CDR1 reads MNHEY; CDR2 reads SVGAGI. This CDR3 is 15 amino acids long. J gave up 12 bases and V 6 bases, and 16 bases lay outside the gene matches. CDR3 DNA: TGTGCCAGCAGCAAAACGGGACAGGCTTTTCGTGGGCAGTTCTTC. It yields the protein CASSKTGQAFRGQFF.